This T cell receptor (beta chain) was found in a study of beta chain features in type 1 diabetes. Study findings and constraints: TCRB CDR3s were moderately but significantly shorter in Type 1 diabetes patients in all four CD4+ subsets.

Trimming removed 3 bases from V and 6 bases from J; junction bases left unmatched: 10. Germline CDR1 is LNHDA and CDR2 is SQIVND (reference sequence). This CDR3 has 16 amino acids. To note about this clone: What it binds is unknown.

Sequenced material consisted of expressed TCRB transcripts (all of the isolated RNA was reverse transcribed). Some clones are missing from TCRdb's copy, which holds only in-frame ones; the method was immunoSEQ multiplex PCR. The data show 400,000 or so clones, 10% to 15% seen once. The clonotype comes from a woman aged 18-29 years with type 1 diabetes. The rearrangement joins TRBV19 to TRBJ2-4; TRBD1 matches 8 bases. Sample: naive CD4+ T cells from blood. The CDR3 DNA reads TGTGCCAGTAGTATTGATGGCAGGGGGCGAACAAACATTCAGTACTTC. It codes for CASSIDGRGRTNIQYF.